This TCR beta chain derives from a study of blood T cell repertoires in COVID-19. The overall study: Some COVID-19 samples were acute and others convalescent; all came from the United States, Italy and Spain. Nucleic acid was either cDNA or gDNA, and it came from T cells, B-cell-depleted T cells, or PBMCs.

As handled by the study authors: Reference gene primer amplification yielded estimated nucleated cell counts. Libraries were prepared by immunoSEQ multiplex PCR; TCRdb keeps only in-frame clonotypes and omits some of them. The V and J calls and clone size are taken from that table; D and trimming were inferred from the DNA. The table has about 240,000 clones, about four fifths seen once; the top ten hold about 3.2%. This CDR3 is 14 amino acids long. Germline CDR1 reads SNHLY; CDR2 reads FYNNEI. V lost 4 bases to trimming and J lost 2 bases; unmatched junction nucleotides: 4. This clone was counted only a few times.

The rearrangement links TRBV2 to TRBJ2-7, with 8 bases that match TRBD1. Sequenced sample: peripheral blood. This TCR was sampled from a woman younger than 35 with acute or convalescent COVID-19. The CDR3 bases are TGTGCCAGCAGTGGATGGGACAGGCCCTACGAGCAGTACTTC. Protein: CASSGWDRPYEQYF. Filled out from reference TRBV2 and TRBJ2-7, the complete variable domain reads EPEVTQTPSHQVTQMGQEVILRCVPISNHLYFYWYRQILGQKVEFLVSFYNNEISEKSEIFDDQFSVERPDGSNFTLKIRSTKLEDSAMYFCASSGWDRPYEQYFGPGTRLTVT.